The present T cell receptor beta chain was sequenced within a study of blood T cell repertoires in COVID-19. Original data processing: Amplification of reference gene primers was used by the study to estimate nucleated cell counts. The method was immunoSEQ multiplex PCR; TCRdb's version includes in-frame clones alone and lacks a portion of them. For V, J and clone size, that table is used; D and trimming come from the DNA. The sample lists more than 400,000 clones, approximately 83% seen once, with 3.2% in the top ten. CDR1 and CDR2 (germline): SNHLY, FYNNEI. Germline trimming cut 6 bases from V and 0 bases from J; bases unmatched to any gene: 5. The CDR3 has 15 amino acids.

The chain recombines TRBV2 with TRBJ2-3; TRBD2 aligns across 8 bases. The sequenced sample was peripheral blood. This receptor was identified in a human donor in a cohort sampled during active COVID-19. CDR3 sequence: CASRELAESTDTQYF. CDR3 bases: TGTGCCAGCAGGGAACTAGCGGAGAGCACAGATACGCAGTATTTT.